Below are 10 T cell receptor beta chains sequenced from a single sample in a study of shared clonotypes between healthy human individuals. Using immunoSEQ multiplex PCR, the repertoire was profiled, and TCRdb retains in-frame clones only, with some absent. The table records about 2.4 million clones, about 92% of them present only once. The sample consisted of naive CD4+ T cells sorted from blood. Subset of the sample: CD45RA+ positively selected. The receptors stem from a man in his late teens or twenties in good health.

The chain links TRBV18 to TRBJ1-1, with 9 bases aligning to TRBD1. The CDR3 length is 16 residues. Germline V CDR1 and CDR2: KGHSH, LQKENI. The V gene end was trimmed by 3 bases and the J gene end by 1 base; junction bases not matched to a gene: 6. The CDR3 is CASSPPGQGTNTEAFF. The CDR3 nucleotides read TGTGCCAGCTCACCCCCGGGACAGGGAACGAACACTGAAGCTTTCTTT. Filled out from reference TRBV18 and TRBJ1-1, the complete variable domain reads NAGVMQNPRHLVRRRGQEARLRCSPMKGHSHVYWYRQLPEEGLKFMVYLQKENIIDESGMPKERFSAEFPKEGPSILRIQQVVRGDSAAYFCASSPPGQGTNTEAFFGQGTRLTVV.

The chain links TRBV7-8 to TRBJ2-1; 8 bases agree with TRBD2. The CDR3 runs 16 residues. Germline assignment: CDR1 SGHVS and CDR2 FQNEAQ. The trim removed 0 bases at V and 1 base at J, leaving 2 bases unmatched. The DNA for the CDR3 is TGTGCCAGCAGCTTAGCGGGCGGGGGGTCCTACAATGAGCAGTTCTTC. Protein product: CASSLAGGGSYNEQFF.

In DNA form, the CDR3 reads TGTGCCAGCAGTTTAAGCGCGGCAGAGGAAAAACTGTTTTTT. It yields the protein CASSLSAAEEKLFF. The rearrangement joins TRBV28 to TRBJ1-4; D gene uncertain. The CDR3 contains 14 residues. Per germline, CDR1 MDHEN and CDR2 SYDVKM. V gave up 2 bases and J gave up 8 bases, with 12 bases separating them. Together with reference TRBV28 and TRBJ1-4, the CDR3 gives the full variable domain: DVKVTQSSRYLVKRTGEKVFLECVQDMDHENMFWYRQDPGLGLRLIYFSYDVKMKEKGDIPEGYSVSREKKERFSLILESASTNQTSMYLCASSLSAAEEKLFFGSGTQLSVL.

The chain links TRBV18 to TRBJ1-3, with D maybe TRBD1 (5 bases). CDR1 is KGHSH, CDR2 LQKENI, per germline. The V end lost 4 bases, the J end lost 2 bases, and 18 bases lay between the germline ends. The CDR3 covers 17 residues. CDR3 in amino acids: CASSRLLRDAAGNTIYF. The CDR3 DNA is TGTGCCAGCTCACGTCTACTCCGGGACGCTGCTGGAAACACCATATATTTT.

This chain joins TRBV6-1 and TRBJ1-6, with D possibly TRBD1 on 5 matching bases. Trimming pared 6 bases from V and 10 bases from J, leaving 19 bases between. The CDR3 spans 15 residues. Germline V gene data show CDR1 as MNHNS and CDR2 as SASEGT. The CDR3 nucleotides read TGTGCCAGCAGCGAGAGAGGGGCAGGAGTATCACCCCTCCACTTT. Translating it yields CASSERGAGVSPLHF.

The chain links TRBV28 to TRBJ1-2; perhaps TRBD1 as D (6 bases). The CDR3 totals 13 residues. Trimming left V 1 base short and J 7 bases short, with 10 bases between. The V gene's germline CDR1 is MDHEN and CDR2 SYDVKM. Written as DNA, the CDR3 is TGTGCCAGCAGTTTATCGTTAGGGGGTGGCTACACCTTC. Translated: CASSLSLGGGYTF.

The gene calls are TRBV28 and TRBJ2-6; D call uncertain. V lost 5 bases and J 0 bases, leaving 11 bases between the germline ends. This CDR3 contains 16 residues. CDR1 MDHEN and CDR2 SYDVKM come from the germline V gene. The CDR3 DNA follows: TGTGCCAGCAGTCTCTCGGCCCACTCTGGGGCCAACGTCCTGACTTTC. Translated: CASSLSAHSGANVLTF.

V and J are TRBV18 and TRBJ1-5; 8 bases map to TRBD1. Germline trimming cut 5 bases from V and 7 bases from J; bases unmatched to any gene: 7. This CDR3 has 14 residues. Germline V gene data show CDR1 as KGHSH and CDR2 as LQKENI. CDR3 in DNA: TGTGCCAGCTCAGCATCAGGGGGCGAGCAGCCCCAGCATTTT. Protein sequence: CASSASGGEQPQHF.

V gene TRBV7-9 combines with J gene TRBJ2-1; no clear D. The germline gives CDR1 SEHNR, CDR2 FQNEAQ (reference sequence). The V end lost 7 bases, the J end lost 0 bases, and 10 bases lay between the germline ends. This CDR3 is built from 14 residues. The CDR3 loop reads CASISWSSYNEQFF. The DNA of the CDR3 is TGTGCCAGCATCTCCTGGAGCTCCTACAATGAGCAGTTCTTC.

The rearrangement uses TRBV10-2 and TRBJ2-7, with TRBD2 identical over 11 bases. This CDR3 contains 16 residues. Germline V CDR1 and CDR2: WSHSY, SAAADI. V shed 2 bases, J shed 1 base, and the junction held 4 bases outside the gene matches. CDR3 protein: CASSEVGLAVSYEQYF. CDR3 in DNA: TGCGCCAGCAGTGAGGTGGGACTAGCGGTATCCTACGAGCAGTACTTC.